This TCR beta chain was identified during a study of blood T cell repertoires in COVID-19. The table came from immunoSEQ multiplex PCR; TCRdb's copy has only in-frame clones and leaves some out. The table has over 200,000 clones, roughly 90% seen once; the top ten hold about 0.64%. Trimming stripped 3 bases from V and 6 bases from J, with 15 bases between. Germline values: CDR1 SNHLY, CDR2 FYNNEI. The CDR3 sequence is 14 residues long. The V and J genes are TRBV2 and TRBJ2-7, with D possibly matching TRBD1 (6 bases). The sequence was collected from a human donor in a cohort sampled during active COVID-19. The specimen sequenced was peripheral blood. The CDR3 region has the DNA TGTGCCAGCAGTGATTTAGGACAGACGGGCGAGCAGTACTTC. Protein: CASSDLGQTGEQYF.